Below, one T cell receptor (beta chain) is given with its context. This sample stems from a study of shared clonotypes between healthy human individuals. V gave up 0 bases and J gave up 3 bases, with 8 bases separating them. This CDR3 is 14 amino acids long. Germline V gives CDR1 SGHAT, CDR2 FQNNGV. Several immunoSEQ plates received, in even portions, the genomic DNA of each subset. Measured with immunoSEQ multiplex PCR; TCRdb has only the in-frame clones, and not every one. The sample holds just over 2,000,000 clones, 90% to 95% seen once. This clonotype originated in a young man in good health. The sequenced material came from naive CD4+ T cells sorted from blood. Specified subset: CD45RA+ positively selected. The chain combines TRBV11-2 with TRBJ2-5, with D unresolved. The CDR3 DNA reads as TGTGCCAGCAGCTTAGATCTGGTTGAAGAGACCCAGTACTTC. Protein: CASSLDLVEETQYF. Drawing the rest from reference TRBV11-2 and TRBJ2-5, the complete variable domain is EAGVAQSPRYKIIEKRQSVAFWCNPISGHATLYWYQQILGQGPKLLIQFQNNGVVDDSQLPKDRFSAERLKGVDSTLKIQPAKLEDSAVYLCASSLDLVEETQYFGPGTRLLVL.